This T cell receptor (beta chain) stems from a study of shared clonotypes between healthy human individuals. Study details: Three plates each covered CD4 naive and memory; CD8 naive two, CD8 memory one.

Sequenced by immunoSEQ multiplex PCR; TCRdb stores in-frame clones only, minus some. Of around 2.3 million clones listed, around 95% are singletons. Whole-study findings and limits: Clonotype sharing among donors was thought likely to change with sequencing depth. In general, naive subsets displayed greater estimated richness than memory subsets did. Shared across a few donors were 4% to 5% of the naive CD4 clonotypes.

Turning to this clone: Its specificity is not known.

Per the germline V gene, CDR1 is SGHRS and CDR2 is YFSETQ. CDR3 length: 15 amino acids. Trimming took 3 bases from V and 1 from J; bases not matched to a gene: 6. This rearrangement joins TRBV5-1 to TRBJ1-1; TRBD1 agrees at 7 bases. This sequence was found in a man younger than 35 in good health. Sequencing was done on a sample of naive CD4+ T cells sorted from blood. Subset reported: CD45RA+ positively selected. The CDR3 spells CASSSTGTANTEAFF. DNA for the CDR3: TGCGCCAGCAGCTCAACCGGGACAGCGAACACTGAAGCTTTCTTT.